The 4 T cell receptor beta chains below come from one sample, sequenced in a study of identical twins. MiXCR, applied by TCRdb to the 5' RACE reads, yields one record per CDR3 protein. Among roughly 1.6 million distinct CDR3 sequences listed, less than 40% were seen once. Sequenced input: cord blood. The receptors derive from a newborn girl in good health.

CDR3 sequence: CASSPLGAGVGLTQYF. DNA of the CDR3: TGTGCCAGCAGCCCACTGGGGGCGGGAGTTGGGTTGACGCAGTATTTT. The V gene is TRBV9, the J gene TRBJ2-3, with a possible D match to TRBD2 (7 bases). The CDR3 consists of 16 residues. Germline CDR1 SGDLS, CDR2 YYNGEE. Trimming stripped 4 bases from V and 9 bases from J, with 24 bases between.

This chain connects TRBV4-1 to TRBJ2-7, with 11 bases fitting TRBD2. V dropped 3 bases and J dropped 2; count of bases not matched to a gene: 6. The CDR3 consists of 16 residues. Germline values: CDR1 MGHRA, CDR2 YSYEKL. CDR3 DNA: TGCGCCAGCAGCCAGGCTCTAGCGGGAGGAACCTACGAGCAGTACTTC. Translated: CASSQALAGGTYEQYF.

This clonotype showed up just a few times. CDR3 nucleotide sequence: TGTGCCAGCACACAGGGTAACGATCAGCCCCAGCATTTT. It translates to CASTQGNDQPQHF. The V call is TRBV12-3 or TRBV12-4, the J call TRBJ1-5, with TRBD1 as a possible D gene (6 bases). V dropped 7 bases and J dropped 5 bases, with 12 bases sitting between them. This CDR3 has 13 amino acids.

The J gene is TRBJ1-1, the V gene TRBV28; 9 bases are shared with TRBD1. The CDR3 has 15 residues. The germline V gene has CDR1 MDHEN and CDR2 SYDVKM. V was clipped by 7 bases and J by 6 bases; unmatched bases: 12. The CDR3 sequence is CASNLRQGVISEAFF. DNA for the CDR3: TGTGCCAGCAACCTTAGACAGGGGGTTATTTCTGAAGCTTTCTTT.